The rows below give T cell receptor beta chains drawn from one sample of a study of early T cells in non-severe SARS-CoV-2 infection. Each CDR3 protein gets one entry after TCRdb re-called the 5' RACE reads with MiXCR. There are approximately 35,000 distinct CDR3 sequences in the sample; around 4.1% occur only once, and over 5% lies in the top ten. The sequenced sample was whole blood. The receptors here all came from an adult who was a healthcare worker with PCR-confirmed SARS-CoV-2 infection or an uninfected control (not recorded which). Each CDR3 is given with its conserved first and last residue. Each record gives: J gene, clone size, V gene, D gene, CDR3 protein, CDR3 DNA. A D gene is named only where the DNA matches it firmly. Some rows have no size entry. The others give once, few or many, or a class for an expanded clone.

>TRBJ2-3|many|TRBV24-1|TRBD2
CATSDSGGATTDTQYF
TGTGCCACCAGTGATAGCGGGGGAGCTACCACAGATACGCAGTATTTT
>TRBJ1-2|once|TRBV23-1|.
CASSQILRTATNFEGYTF
TGCGCCAGCAGCCAGATCCTAAGGACAGCCACCAATTTCGAGGGCTACACCTTC
>TRBJ2-1|many|TRBV20-1|TRBD2
CSASTSGGFPYNEQFF
TGCAGTGCTTCGACTAGCGGGGGGTTCCCCTACAATGAGCAGTTCTTC
>TRBJ1-1|many|TRBV9|TRBD1
CASSVEGAVNTEAFF
TGTGCCAGCAGCGTAGAGGGGGCAGTCAACACTGAAGCTTTCTTT
>TRBJ2-3|many|TRBV6-1|TRBD2
CASKLLAGEADTQYF
TGTGCCAGCAAGCTACTAGCGGGTGAGGCAGATACGCAGTATTTT
>TRBJ1-1|.|TRBV7-3|TRBD1
CASSPGGENTEAFF
TGTGCCAGCAGCCCAGGGGGGGAGAACACTGAAGCTTTCTTT
>TRBJ2-5|.|TRBV20-1|.
CSARDFGGLETQYF
TGCAGTGCTAGAGATTTCGGGGGGCTGGAGACCCAGTACTTC
>TRBJ2-3|many|TRBV11-2|.
CASSTRAWTASTQYF
TGTGCCAGCAGCACGCGTGCGTGGACAGCCTCTACGCAGTATTTT
>TRBJ2-3|many|TRBV14|TRBD2
CASSQDRHGRGDTQYF
TGTGCCAGCAGCCAAGATCGTCATGGGAGGGGAGATACGCAGTATTTT
>TRBJ2-3|many|TRBV12-3/TRBV12-4|TRBD2
CASSRLAGGPADTQYF
TGTGCCAGCAGCCGTCTCGCGGGGGGGCCCGCAGATACGCAGTATTTT
>TRBJ2-1|many|TRBV5-8|TRBD2
CASSPHSGGALDEQFF
TGTGCCAGCAGCCCCCATAGCGGGGGGGCCTTGGATGAGCAGTTCTTC
>TRBJ2-3|few|TRBV3-1|TRBD2
CASTPQRGNADTQYF
TGTGCCAGCACCCCGCAGCGGGGGAACGCAGATACGCAGTATTTT
>TRBJ2-7|many|TRBV29-1|TRBD2
CSVLTSGGRNEQYF
TGCAGCGTCCTAACTAGCGGGGGGAGGAACGAGCAGTACTTC
>TRBJ1-2|few|TRBV7-9|.
CASSLAVGLTGAPRGYTF
TGTGCCAGCAGCTTAGCCGTCGGACTGACGGGCGCGCCTCGGGGCTACACCTTC
>TRBJ2-5|few|TRBV3-1|.
CASSREQGTQYF
TGTGCCAGCAGCCGAGAACAGGGGACCCAGTACTTC
>TRBJ2-3|few|TRBV2|.
CASSMTGLTDTQYF
TGTGCCAGCAGTATGACAGGCCTCACAGATACGCAGTATTTT
>TRBJ2-1|few|TRBV6-2/TRBV6-3|.
CASSYPTDEQFF
TGTGCCAGCAGTTACCCCACCGATGAGCAGTTCTTC
>TRBJ2-1|few|TRBV6-6|.
CASSYSDPNEQFF
TGTGCCAGCAGTTACTCGGACCCGAATGAGCAGTTCTTC
>TRBJ1-6|many|TRBV7-8|.
CASSLGGSNSPLHF
TGTGCCAGCAGCTTGGGGGGGAGCAATTCACCCCTCCACTTT
>TRBJ1-1|many|TRBV27|.
CASSFRMNTEAFF
TGTGCCAGCAGTTTTCGCATGAACACTGAAGCTTTCTTT
>TRBJ1-2|many|TRBV20-1|.
CSARDLLGGHYGYTF
TGCAGTGCTAGAGATCTCCTCGGCGGCCACTATGGCTACACCTTC
>TRBJ2-7|many|TRBV25-1|TRBD1
CASSGTIDRGAPYEQYF
TGTGCCAGCAGTGGAACGATAGACAGGGGTGCCCCCTACGAGCAGTACTTC
>TRBJ2-2|many|TRBV7-6|.
CASSFADLQGTGVTGELFF
TGTGCCAGCAGCTTTGCAGACCTACAGGGGACGGGGGTCACCGGGGAGCTGTTTTTT
>TRBJ2-5|many|TRBV12-3/TRBV12-4|.
CASSWTVQETQYF
TGTGCCAGCAGTTGGACAGTTCAAGAGACCCAGTACTTC
>TRBJ1-1|many|TRBV28|.
CASSRPDRYRRTEAFF
TGTGCCAGCAGTAGACCGGACAGATATCGAAGGACTGAAGCTTTCTTT
>TRBJ1-4|few|TRBV4-1|TRBD1
CASSQGQGPEKLFF
TGCGCCAGCAGCCAAGGACAGGGTCCTGAAAAACTGTTTTTT
>TRBJ2-2|few|TRBV10-2|TRBD2
CASSPRLAPGELFF
TGCGCCAGCAGTCCCCGACTAGCGCCCGGGGAGCTGTTTTTT
>TRBJ1-5|once|TRBV28|.
CASSLYPQPQHF
TGTGCCAGCAGTTTATATCCGCAGCCCCAGCATTTT
>TRBJ2-1|many|TRBV3-1|TRBD2
CASSQGLADGYNEQFF
TGTGCCAGCAGCCAAGGACTAGCGGATGGTTACAATGAGCAGTTCTTC
>TRBJ1-1|many|TRBV15|.
CATSREVRGSTEAFF
TGTGCCACCAGCAGAGAGGTCCGGGGATCCACTGAAGCTTTCTTT
>TRBJ1-5|many|TRBV18|TRBD1
CASSPLDRGSSNQPQHF
TGTGCCAGCTCACCACTGGACAGGGGTTCCAGCAATCAGCCCCAGCATTTT
>TRBJ2-2|few|TRBV2|TRBD1
CASSGQGIVGELFF
TGTGCCAGCAGTGGACAGGGGATTGTCGGGGAGCTGTTTTTT
>TRBJ2-1|many|TRBV9|.
CASSVEGGAARHEQFF
TGTGCCAGCAGCGTAGAAGGCGGGGCGGCAAGGCATGAGCAGTTCTTC
>TRBJ2-5|many|TRBV18|TRBD1
CASSPQRTGRETQYF
TGTGCCAGCTCACCACAAAGGACAGGAAGAGAGACCCAGTACTTC
>TRBJ2-5|large|TRBV28|TRBD2
CASSFAAASGGRIIQTQYF
TGTGCCAGCAGTTTCGCCGCGGCTAGCGGGGGGAGGATAATCCAGACCCAGTACTTC
>TRBJ2-4|.|TRBV27|.
CASSPLTVTSLAKNIQYF
TGTGCCAGCAGCCCCCTAACCGTGACATCTTTAGCCAAAAACATTCAGTACTTC
>TRBJ2-4|few|TRBV3-1|.
CASSQDGLSSAKNIQYF
TGTGCCAGCAGCCAAGACGGGCTTTCGTCTGCCAAAAACATTCAGTACTTC
>TRBJ2-1|many|TRBV13|.
CASTLGAPYNEQFF
TGTGCCAGCACCCTAGGGGCGCCCTACAATGAGCAGTTCTTC
>TRBJ2-2|many|TRBV7-6|.
CASSSRTLTGELFF
TGTGCCAGCAGTTCTAGGACGCTTACCGGGGAGCTGTTTTTT
>TRBJ2-2|many|TRBV4-2|TRBD2
CASSQGVLAGVAGELFF
TGTGCCAGCAGCCAAGGGGTCCTAGCGGGAGTAGCCGGGGAGCTGTTTTTT
>TRBJ1-1|many|TRBV9|.
CASRGLNTEAFF
TGTGCCAGCCGAGGGCTGAACACTGAAGCTTTCTTT
>TRBJ2-7|many|TRBV20-1|TRBD2
CSARALRLASYEQYF
TGCAGTGCTAGAGCCCTAAGACTAGCCTCCTACGAGCAGTACTTC
>TRBJ1-3|many|TRBV11-2|TRBD1
CASSLVPGQGLIGNTIYF
TGTGCCAGCAGCTTAGTCCCAGGACAGGGGCTTATTGGAAACACCATATATTTT
>TRBJ1-5|few|TRBV5-4|.
CASSFWGQPQHF
TGTGCCAGCAGCTTCTGGGGGCAGCCCCAGCATTTT
>TRBJ2-1|many|TRBV14|.
CASSQRYNEQFF
TGTGCCAGCAGCCAGCGCTACAATGAGCAGTTCTTC
>TRBJ1-1|many|TRBV10-2|.
CASSEVGTEAFF
TGCGCCAGCAGTGAAGTAGGCACTGAAGCTTTCTTT
>TRBJ2-5|many|TRBV12-3/TRBV12-4|.
CASSFNGVQETQYF
TGTGCCAGCAGTTTTAACGGGGTACAAGAGACCCAGTACTTC
>TRBJ1-1|many|TRBV7-3|.
CASSLPMGVNTEAFF
TGTGCCAGCAGCTTACCGATGGGGGTTAACACTGAAGCTTTCTTT
>TRBJ1-3|many|TRBV4-3|.
CASSQVSARGNTIYF
TGCGCCAGCAGCCAAGTATCCGCGCGGGGAAACACCATATATTTT
>TRBJ1-1|many|TRBV6-2/TRBV6-3|.
CASSYSENTEAFF
TGTGCCAGCAGTTACTCCGAGAACACTGAAGCTTTCTTT
>TRBJ2-2|many|TRBV21-1|.
CGQGQMYTGELFF
TGTGGGCAGGGCCAAATGTACACCGGGGAACTGTTTTTT
>TRBJ2-1|many|TRBV5-4|TRBD2
CASSGTSDSYNEQFF
TGTGCCAGCAGCGGAACTAGCGACTCCTACAATGAGCAGTTCTTC
>TRBJ2-5|many|TRBV7-2|.
CASSSSHRGGLGTQYF
TGTGCCAGCAGCTCAAGCCACAGGGGAGGTTTGGGGACCCAGTACTTC